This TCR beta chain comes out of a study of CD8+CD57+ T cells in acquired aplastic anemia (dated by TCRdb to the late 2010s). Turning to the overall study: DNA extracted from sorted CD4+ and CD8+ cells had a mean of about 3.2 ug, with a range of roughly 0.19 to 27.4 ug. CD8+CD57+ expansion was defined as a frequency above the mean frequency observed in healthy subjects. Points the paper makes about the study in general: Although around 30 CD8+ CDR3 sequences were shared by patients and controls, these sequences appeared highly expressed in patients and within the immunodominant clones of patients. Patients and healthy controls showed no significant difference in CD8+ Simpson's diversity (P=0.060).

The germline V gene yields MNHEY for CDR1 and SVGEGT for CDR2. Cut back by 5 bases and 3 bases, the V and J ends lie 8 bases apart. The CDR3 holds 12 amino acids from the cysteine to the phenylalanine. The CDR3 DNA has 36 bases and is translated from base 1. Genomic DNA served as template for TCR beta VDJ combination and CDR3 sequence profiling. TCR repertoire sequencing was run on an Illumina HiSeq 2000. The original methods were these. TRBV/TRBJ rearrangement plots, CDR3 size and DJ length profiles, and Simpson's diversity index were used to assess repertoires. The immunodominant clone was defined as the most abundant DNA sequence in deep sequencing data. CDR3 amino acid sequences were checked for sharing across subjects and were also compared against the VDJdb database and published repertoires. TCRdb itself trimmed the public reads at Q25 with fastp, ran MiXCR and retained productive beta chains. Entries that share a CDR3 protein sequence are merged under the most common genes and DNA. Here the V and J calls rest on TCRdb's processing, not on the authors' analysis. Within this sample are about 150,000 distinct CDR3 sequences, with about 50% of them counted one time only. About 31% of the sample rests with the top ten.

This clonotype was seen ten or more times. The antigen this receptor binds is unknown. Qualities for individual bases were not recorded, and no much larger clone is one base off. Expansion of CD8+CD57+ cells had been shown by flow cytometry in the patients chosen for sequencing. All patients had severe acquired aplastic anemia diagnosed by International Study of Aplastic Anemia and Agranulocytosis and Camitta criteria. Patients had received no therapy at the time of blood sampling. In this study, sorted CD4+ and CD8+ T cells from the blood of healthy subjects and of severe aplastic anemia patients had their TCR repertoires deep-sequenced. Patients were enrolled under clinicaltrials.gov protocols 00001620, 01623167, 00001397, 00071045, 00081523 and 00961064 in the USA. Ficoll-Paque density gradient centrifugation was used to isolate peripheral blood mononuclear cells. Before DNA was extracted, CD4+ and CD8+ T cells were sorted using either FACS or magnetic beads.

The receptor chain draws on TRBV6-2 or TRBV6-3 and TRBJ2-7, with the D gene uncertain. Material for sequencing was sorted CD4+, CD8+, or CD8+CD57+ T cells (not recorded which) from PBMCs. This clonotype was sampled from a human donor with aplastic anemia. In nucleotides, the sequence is TGTGCCAGCAGTGCTAGTAGCTACGAGCAGTACTTC. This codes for CASSASSYEQYF.